The sequence of this TCR beta chain was determined in a study of monozygotic twins with inflammatory bowel disease. Germline values: CDR1 KGHSH, CDR2 LQKENI. CDR3 length: 17 amino acids. TCRdb reprocessed the 5' RACE reads, keeping one entry per CDR3 protein, no DNA. The sample table sets out 400,000 or so distinct CDR3 sequences. Sequences were obtained from blood. The TCR was taken from a human donor with ulcerative colitis or Crohn's disease, or a healthy co-twin of an affected twin (not recorded which). This chain uses TRBV18 with TRBJ1-5. The CDR3 here is CASSPSRATEFNQPQHF. The full variable domain, completed using reference TRBV18 and TRBJ1-5, is NAGVMQNPRHLVRRRGQEARLRCSPMKGHSHVYWYRQLPEEGLKFMVYLQKENIIDESGMPKERFSAEFPKEGPSILRIQQVVRGDSAAYFCASSPSRATEFNQPQHFGDGTRLSIL.